This paragraph covers one T cell receptor (beta chain) sequence. Anyone with autoimmune disease history or systemic immunosuppression was excluded. This entry comes from a study of OX40 agonist ivuxolimab in advanced cancers. Study context: Melanoma, hepatocellular carcinoma, head and neck or renal cell cancer occurred in dose-escalation patients. Eligibility rules accepted prior anti-PD-1, anti-PD-L1 or anti-CTLA-4 therapy, and under 45% had some. Partial response was recorded in three patients: one hepatocellular carcinoma and two cutaneous melanoma cases.

TCRdb keeps only in-frame clones here, not all; method: immunoSEQ multiplex PCR. The sample holds tens of thousands of clones, approximately 90% seen once. Trimming removed 3 bases at V and 6 bases at J, with 18 bases between. The CDR3 totals 15 residues. Germline loops: CDR1 MDHEN, CDR2 SYDVKM. The clonotype originates from an adult with an advanced solid tumor such as melanoma, head and neck, liver or kidney cancer. The sequenced sample was CD4+ or CD8+ T cells sorted from blood, obtained in a trial of the OX40 agonist ivuxolimab. The chain links TRBV28 to TRBJ2-7, with D possibly being TRBD2 (5 bases). The CDR3 nucleotides read TGTGCCAGCAGTTTTAGTAATAGAGGGCCTGCCGAGCAGTACTTC. Its translation: CASSFSNRGPAEQYF.